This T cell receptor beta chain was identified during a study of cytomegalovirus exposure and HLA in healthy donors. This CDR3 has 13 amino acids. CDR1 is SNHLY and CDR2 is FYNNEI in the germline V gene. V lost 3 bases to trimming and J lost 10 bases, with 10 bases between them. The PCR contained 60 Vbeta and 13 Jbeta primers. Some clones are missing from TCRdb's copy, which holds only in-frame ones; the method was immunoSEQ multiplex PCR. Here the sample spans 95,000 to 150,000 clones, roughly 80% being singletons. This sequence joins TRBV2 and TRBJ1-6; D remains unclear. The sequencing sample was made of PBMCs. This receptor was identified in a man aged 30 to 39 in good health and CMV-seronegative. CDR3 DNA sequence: TGTGCCAGCAGTGAGGCAGAGCGGTCACCCCTCCACTTT. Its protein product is CASSEAERSPLHF.